A selection of T cell receptor beta chains follows, all from one sample in a study of CD8+ T cells in alopecia areata. The protocol was immunoSEQ multiplex PCR, while the TCRdb copy is restricted to in-frame clones and leaves out a portion. This sample has roughly 180,000 clones, with 40% to 65% found just once. This sample comprised CD8+ T cells sorted from blood, obtained at week 52, from a patient treated with tofacitinib. The source is a human donor with alopecia areata. Both conserved end residues are part of each CDR3. Fields, in order: CDR3 length, D gene, V gene, J gene, clone size, CDR3 protein, CDR3 DNA. A D gene is named only where the DNA matches it firmly. For some rows the clone size is stated as once, few or many, or as a class when expanded; others skip it.

>14|NA|TRBV27|TRBJ1-4|NA
CASSFSPIGEKLFF
TGTGCCAGCAGTTTTAGCCCAATCGGGGAAAAACTGTTTTTT
>15|NA|TRBV30|TRBJ2-7|few
CAYLEIGGTSYEQYF
TGTGCCTACCTAGAAATTGGGGGGACCTCCTACGAGCAGTACTTC
>15|NA|TRBV19|TRBJ2-2|NA
CASNSGAANTGELFF
TGTGCCAGTAATTCAGGGGCCGCGAACACCGGGGAGCTGTTTTTT
>14|TRBD1|TRBV5-6|TRBJ2-7|NA
CASSLGDSSYEQYF
TGTGCCAGCAGCTTGGGGGACAGCTCCTACGAGCAGTACTTC
>14|NA|TRBV4-3|TRBJ1-1|NA
CASSPPGENTEAFF
TGCGCCAGCAGCCCTCCCGGGGAAAACACTGAAGCTTTCTTT
>12|NA|TRBV5-1|TRBJ2-7|NA
CASSRMGVEQYF
TGCGCCAGCAGCCGAATGGGGGTCGAGCAGTACTTC
>13|NA|TRBV30|TRBJ1-2|once
CASPGVTGYGYTF
TGTGCCTCCCCCGGGGTCACAGGCTATGGCTACACCTTC
>15|NA|TRBV10-3|TRBJ2-3|NA
CAISAYHRDQRAQYF
TGTGCCATCAGTGCCTATCATAGGGACCAGCGAGCGCAGTATTTT
>11|NA|TRBV12-5|TRBJ2-3|NA
CASGRLDTQYF
TGTGCTAGTGGCCGGCTGGATACGCAGTATTTT
>14|NA|TRBV27|TRBJ1-6|NA
CASSLGGSNSPLHF
TGTGCCAGCAGTTTAGGGGGATCCAATTCACCCCTCCACTTT
>14|NA|TRBV30|TRBJ2-7|NA
CAWSGRDLNYEQYF
TGTGCCTGGAGTGGTCGGGACTTAAACTACGAGCAGTACTTC
>15|TRBD2|TRBV7-2|TRBJ2-1|NA
CASSLSGGSYNEQFF
TGTGCCAGCAGCTTGAGCGGGGGGAGCTACAATGAGCAGTTCTTC
>11|NA|TRBV20-1|TRBJ2-7|few
CSARTEGEQYF
TGCAGTGCTCGGACGGAGGGGGAGCAGTACTTC
>13|NA|TRBV4-3|TRBJ2-7|NA
CASSQQPSYEQYF
TGCGCCAGCAGCCAACAGCCAAGTTACGAGCAGTACTTC
>15|TRBD2|TRBV5-4|TRBJ2-3|NA
CASSPTSGGADTQYF
TGTGCCAGCAGCCCGACTAGCGGGGGGGCGGATACGCAGTATTTT
>13|TRBD2|TRBV27|TRBJ2-3|NA
CASRHSGGDTQYF
TGTGCCAGCAGACACTCGGGGGGAGATACGCAGTATTTT
>14|NA|TRBV7-9|TRBJ1-1|NA
CASSLVQGGTEAFF
TGTGCCAGCAGCTTAGTACAGGGAGGCACTGAAGCTTTCTTT
>13|NA|TRBV2|TRBJ2-7|NA
CASSDSPKIEQYF
TGTGCCAGCAGTGACAGTCCGAAGATAGAGCAGTACTTC
>15|NA|TRBV13|TRBJ1-4|NA
CASSSQVSANEKLFF
TGTGCCAGCAGCTCACAGGTCTCTGCTAATGAAAAACTGTTTTTT
>15|NA|TRBV6-5|TRBJ1-3|NA
CASSPLPSSGNTIYF
TGTGCCAGCAGTCCCCTGCCAAGCTCTGGAAACACCATATATTTT
>11|NA|TRBV23-1|TRBJ1-5|few
CASSSNQPQHF
TGCGCCAGCAGCAGCAATCAGCCCCAGCATTTT
>13|NA|TRBV5-1|TRBJ2-5|NA
CASSFGHQETQYF
TGCGCCAGCAGCTTCGGGCACCAAGAGACCCAGTACTTC
>15|TRBD1|TRBV5-4|TRBJ1-2|NA
CASNSGQGLFYGYTF
TGTGCCAGCAACAGCGGACAGGGACTTTTCTATGGCTACACCTTC
>15|TRBD2|TRBV2|TRBJ2-1|few
CASSSPGGGLNEQFF
TGTGCCAGCAGCTCCCCCGGGGGGGGCCTCAATGAGCAGTTCTTC
>14|NA|TRBV11-2|TRBJ1-1|NA
CASSVGGMNTEAFF
TGTGCCAGCAGCGTAGGGGGAATGAACACTGAAGCTTTCTTT
>15|NA|TRBV29-1|TRBJ2-2|NA
CSVDVGGSNTGELFF
TGCAGCGTTGATGTGGGGGGCTCCAACACCGGGGAGCTGTTTTTT
>13|TRBD2|TRBV29-1|TRBJ2-7|few
CSVSQGEGSEQYF
TGCAGCGTATCCCAAGGGGAGGGGAGCGAGCAGTACTTC
>14|TRBD2|TRBV27|TRBJ2-1|NA
CASSLAGLYNEQFF
TGTGCCAGCAGTCTAGCGGGGCTCTACAATGAGCAGTTCTTC
>16|TRBD1|TRBV30|TRBJ1-5|NA
CAWNKNGQGAAQPQHF
TGTGCCTGGAACAAAAACGGACAGGGGGCGGCTCAGCCCCAGCATTTT
>17|TRBD2|TRBV9|TRBJ2-5|few
CASSDIGLAGDKETQYF
TGTGCCAGCAGCGACATAGGACTAGCGGGGGATAAAGAGACCCAGTACTTC
>13|TRBD1|TRBV19|TRBJ2-3|NA
CASGYRGGDTQYF
TGTGCCAGTGGATACAGGGGTGGAGATACGCAGTATTTT
>17|NA|TRBV6-1|TRBJ1-5|NA
CAISESGAAYSNQPQHF
TGTGCCATCAGTGAGTCCGGGGCTGCCTATAGCAATCAGCCCCAGCATTTT
>14|NA|TRBV11-2|TRBJ2-7|NA
CASSLAQGRGEQYF
TGTGCCAGCAGCTTGGCACAGGGGAGGGGGGAGCAGTACTTC
>15|TRBD1|TRBV29-1|TRBJ1-5|NA
CSVIQNRGRNQPQHF
TGCAGCGTTATCCAAAACAGGGGACGGAATCAGCCCCAGCATTTT
>15|NA|TRBV19|TRBJ2-3|NA
CASSPWDLTTDTQYF
TGTGCCAGTAGTCCCTGGGACCTCACCACAGATACGCAGTATTTT
>13|TRBD1|TRBV2|TRBJ2-1|NA
CASNRGPYNEQFF
TGTGCCAGCAACAGGGGGCCCTACAATGAGCAGTTCTTC
>13|TRBD1|TRBV30|TRBJ1-5|once
CAWAGQNNQPQHF
TGTGCCTGGGCGGGACAGAACAATCAGCCCCAGCATTTT
>15|NA|TRBV29-1|TRBJ1-3|NA
CSVEKEGGDGNTIYF
TGCAGCGTTGAAAAGGAGGGAGGGGACGGAAACACCATATATTTT
>15|NA|TRBV5-1|TRBJ1-2|few
CASSYGGIGNYGYTF
TGCGCCAGCAGCTACGGCGGGATCGGCAACTATGGCTACACCTTC
>11|NA|TRBV20-1|TRBJ1-2|NA
CSAATPHGYTF
TGCAGTGCTGCCACCCCACACGGCTACACCTTC
>14|NA|TRBV13|TRBJ1-1|few
CASSLAGANTEAFF
TGTGCCAGCAGCTTAGCGGGGGCTAACACTGAAGCTTTCTTT
>14|NA|TRBV4-3|TRBJ2-7|medium-sized
CASSQDTQGYEQYF
TGCGCCAGCAGCCAAGATACCCAGGGCTACGAGCAGTACTTC
>11|NA|TRBV29-1|TRBJ2-1|NA
CSVGPGNEQFF
TGCAGCGTTGGACCCGGGAATGAGCAGTTCTTC